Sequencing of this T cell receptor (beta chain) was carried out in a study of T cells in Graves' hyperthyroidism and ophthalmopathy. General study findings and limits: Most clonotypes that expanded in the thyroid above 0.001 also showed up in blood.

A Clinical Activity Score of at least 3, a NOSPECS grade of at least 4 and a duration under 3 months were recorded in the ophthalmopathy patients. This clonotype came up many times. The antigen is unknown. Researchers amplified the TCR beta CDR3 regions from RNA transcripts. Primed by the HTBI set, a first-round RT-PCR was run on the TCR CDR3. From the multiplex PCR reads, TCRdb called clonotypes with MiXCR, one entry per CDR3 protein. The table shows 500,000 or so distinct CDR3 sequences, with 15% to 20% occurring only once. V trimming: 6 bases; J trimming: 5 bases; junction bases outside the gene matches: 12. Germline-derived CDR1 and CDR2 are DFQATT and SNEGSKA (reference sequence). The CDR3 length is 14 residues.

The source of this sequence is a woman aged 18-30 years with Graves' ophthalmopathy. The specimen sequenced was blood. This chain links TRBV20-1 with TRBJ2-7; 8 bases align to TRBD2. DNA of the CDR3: TGCAGTGCCCCCCAGAGCGGGGGTACCGACGAGCAGTACTTC. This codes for CSAPQSGGTDEQYF.